Each of the 22 T cell receptor beta chains below was sequenced from the same sample in a study of long-term antiretroviral therapy in people with HIV. Survey-level immunoSEQ v3.0 assays were run. Here immunoSEQ multiplex PCR was the method, and the copy in TCRdb shows in-frame clones only, minus some. The sample has 21,000 or so clones; almost 85% are singletons. Specimen: unsorted PBMCs, collected 0.3 years after starting antiretroviral therapy. These receptors were obtained from a man aged 45 to 65 with HIV.

This clone was seen once. The genes are TRBV4-2 and TRBJ2-3, with D perhaps TRBD1 (5 bases). This CDR3 is built from 16 residues. Germline assignment: CDR1 LGHNA and CDR2 YNFKEQ. V lost 0 bases and J lost 0, with 10 bases in between. CDR3 nucleotide sequence: TGTGCCAGCAGCCAAGACGGCAGGGTTAGCACAGATACGCAGTATTTT. Translation gives CASSQDGRVSTDTQYF.

The rearrangement links TRBV5-1 to TRBJ2-6, with D possibly being TRBD1 (6 bases). The CDR3 runs 19 residues. Germline CDR1 and CDR2: SGHRS and YFSETQ. The ends were cut back, 4 bases at V and 0 bases at J, with 20 bases in the middle. The CDR3, as DNA: TGCGCCAGCAGCATAAATGGGGGACAATCGCTCTCTGGGGCCAACGTCCTGACTTTC. It specifies CASSINGGQSLSGANVLTF.

The J gene is TRBJ2-7, the V gene TRBV4-1; D not resolved. V gave up 0 bases and J gave up 2 bases, with 8 bases separating them. CDR1 MGHRA and CDR2 YSYEKL come from the germline V gene. CDR3 size: 14 residues. In DNA, the CDR3 is TGCGCCAGCAGCCAAGATGCAGAAACCTACGAGCAGTACTTC. Its protein is CASSQDAETYEQYF.

In the case of this clone: The sample has other DNA sequences that encode this CDR3 too. The rearrangement joins TRBV29-1 to TRBJ1-5, with a tentative D call TRBD1 (5 bases). The germline V and J ends were trimmed by 4 bases and 3 bases, with 10 bases remaining between them. The germline V gene encodes CDR1 SQVTM and CDR2 ANQGSEA. The CDR3 covers 13 residues. CDR3 DNA sequence: TGCAGCGTTGCTGCAGGGACCAATCAGCCCCAGCATTTT. Translated, it gives CSVAAGTNQPQHF.

V gene TRBV11-2 combines with J gene TRBJ1-3; D might be TRBD1 (5 bases). Looked up from germline, CDR1 is SGHAT and CDR2 is FQNNGV. Trimming removed 5 bases at V and 4 bases at J, with 9 bases between. This CDR3 has 13 residues. The CDR3 bases are TGTGCCAGCAGCCGTAACAGGGGAAACACCATATATTTT. Residues: CASSRNRGNTIYF.

The sample holds one count of this clone. The chain employs TRBV7-9 and TRBJ1-3, with unresolved D. This CDR3 comprises 16 residues. Trimming cost V 1 base and J 0 bases, with 10 bases left between them. Germline V lookup: CDR1 SEHNR, CDR2 FQNEAQ (reference sequence). The CDR3 loop reads CASSLEFDRSGNTIYF. CDR3 bases: TGTGCCAGCAGCTTAGAGTTTGATCGCTCTGGAAACACCATATATTTT.

The chain employs TRBV10-3 and TRBJ2-3; possibly TRBD1 or TRBD2 for D (5 bases each). Trimming took off 0 bases at V and 6 bases at J, with 16 bases between the two ends. CDR1 and CDR2 from the germline V gene are ENHRY and SYGVKD. The CDR3 covers 16 residues. The CDR3 nucleotides are TGTGCCATCAGTGAGTCGAGGGTTGGGGCCGGGGATACGCAGTATTTT. Translating it yields CAISESRVGAGDTQYF.

The rearrangement uses TRBV30 and TRBJ1-2; TRBD1 might be the D (5 bases). The CDR3 sequence is 12 residues long. Trimming removed 0 bases from V and 10 bases from J, with 12 bases in between. Germline-derived CDR1 and CDR2 are GTSNPN and SVGIG (reference sequence). The CDR3 loop is CAWSVTRATYTF. CDR3 nucleotides: TGTGCCTGGAGTGTAACCAGGGCCACCTACACCTTC.

The gene calls are TRBV19 and TRBJ1-1; possible D gene TRBD1, 6 bases. Germline CDR1 and CDR2: LNHDA and SQIVND (reference sequence). The CDR3 consists of 14 residues. V lost 2 bases and J lost 0, with 7 bases in between. The CDR3 here is CASSITGMNTEAFF. The CDR3 coding sequence is TGTGCCAGTAGTATAACAGGGATGAACACTGAAGCTTTCTTT.

This sequence joins TRBV28 and TRBJ2-1, with D perhaps matching TRBD2 (6 bases). V was trimmed by 3 bases and J by 3 bases, leaving 12 bases between them. The CDR3 is made up of 15 amino acids. Germline V gene data show CDR1 as MDHEN and CDR2 as SYDVKM. The CDR3 nucleotides read TGTGCCAGCAGTTTCTCGGGAGAGCACTACAATGAGCAGTTCTTC. It codes for CASSFSGEHYNEQFF.

This clone appeared a single time. This chain uses TRBV7-2 with TRBJ1-2, with D tentatively TRBD1 (5 bases). The CDR3 runs to 15 residues. Germline CDR1 SGHTA, CDR2 FQGNSA. V was clipped by 5 bases and J by 5 bases, with 18 bases between them. The CDR3 spells CASSTEPGARYGYTF. For the CDR3, the DNA is TGTGCCAGCAGCACAGAGCCCGGGGCCAGATATGGCTACACCTTC.

A note on this clone: This CDR3 is also generated by other DNA sequences in the sample. The chain recombines TRBV7-2 with TRBJ1-1; D unresolved. V was shortened by 3 bases and J by 0 bases, with 5 bases between the two germline ends. CDR1 is SGHTA and CDR2 is FQGNSA in the germline V gene. The CDR3 loop spans 13 amino acids. CDR3 nucleotides: TGTGCCAGCAGCTTTTCCATGAACACTGAAGCTTTCTTT. Translation gives CASSFSMNTEAFF.

This clone was seen a few times. The chain employs TRBV28 and TRBJ2-2; D unresolved. Trimming cost V 2 bases and J 5 bases, with 6 bases left between them. The CDR3 runs to 13 residues. In germline, CDR1 is MDHEN, CDR2 SYDVKM. The CDR3 is CASSLRATGELFF. In DNA form, the CDR3 reads TGTGCCAGCAGTTTAAGGGCTACCGGGGAGCTGTTTTTT. Complete variable domain (other parts from reference TRBV28 and TRBJ2-2): DVKVTQSSRYLVKRTGEKVFLECVQDMDHENMFWYRQDPGLGLRLIYFSYDVKMKEKGDIPEGYSVSREKKERFSLILESASTNQTSMYLCASSLRATGELFFGEGSRLTVL.

This chain connects TRBV7-2 to TRBJ1-5; D uncertain. Trimming pared 2 bases from V and 3 bases from J, leaving 5 bases between. Per germline, CDR1 SGHTA and CDR2 FQGNSA. The CDR3 runs 13 residues. Here the CDR3 reads CASSLRVNQPQHF. The DNA for the CDR3 is TGTGCCAGCAGCTTACGGGTCAATCAGCCCCAGCATTTT. The full variable domain, rest sourced from reference TRBV7-2 and TRBJ1-5, is GAGVSQSPSNKVTEKGKDVELRCDPISGHTALYWYRQSLGQGLEFLIYFQGNSAPDKSGLPSDRFSAERTGGSVSTLTIQRTQQEDSAVYLCASSLRVNQPQHFGDGTRLSIL.

This chain links TRBV27 with TRBJ2-5; 10 nucleotides agree with TRBD2. CDR3 length equals 16 residues. Germline V gives CDR1 MNHEY, CDR2 SMNVEV (reference sequence). V lost 2 bases and J lost 2; bases outside the gene matches: 5. The DNA of the CDR3 is TGTGCCAGCAGTTTAACCGGAGCGGGAGGGCAAGAGACCCAGTACTTC. It specifies CASSLTGAGGQETQYF.

The genes are TRBV7-9 and TRBJ1-1, with a tentative D call TRBD1 (6 bases). The CDR3 runs to 16 residues. V was cut by 1 base and J by 0 bases, with 12 bases left in between. Germline V CDR1 and CDR2: SEHNR, FQNEAQ (reference sequence). Here the CDR3 reads CASSLGGGILNTEAFF. The CDR3 DNA follows: TGTGCCAGCAGCTTAGGAGGGGGTATACTGAACACTGAAGCTTTCTTT. The full variable domain, its missing parts supplied by reference TRBV7-9 and TRBJ1-1, is DTGVSQNPRHKITKRGQNVTFRCDPISEHNRLYWYRQTLGQGPEFLTYFQNEAQLEKSRLLSDRFSAERPKGSFSTLEIQRTEQGDSAMYLCASSLGGGILNTEAFFGQGTRLTVV.

The chain joins TRBV6-1 to TRBJ1-3; D is unclear. With 4 bases removed from V and 8 bases from J, the gap between germline ends came to 9 bases. CDR1 is MNHNS, CDR2 SASEGT, per germline. The CDR3 consists of 12 residues. The CDR3 nucleotides read TGTGCCAGCAGTGTAGGATGGGACACCATATATTTT. Protein product: CASSVGWDTIYF.

The rearrangement uses TRBV6-6 and TRBJ2-7; 9 bases fit TRBD1. V trimming: 2 bases; J trimming: 6 bases; junction bases outside the gene matches: 8. Germline V lookup: CDR1 MNHNY, CDR2 SVGAGI (reference sequence). This CDR3 has 15 residues. The CDR3 coding sequence is TGTGCCAGCAGTTACCAGACAGGGGGGGTCCGCGAGCAGTACTTC. This encodes CASSYQTGGVREQYF.

The chain employs TRBV5-4 and TRBJ2-1, with D possibly TRBD1 on 6 matching bases. This CDR3 has 15 amino acids. The germline V gene encodes CDR1 SGHNT and CDR2 YYREEE (reference sequence). The V gene lost 0 bases and the J gene lost 8 bases, with 15 bases spanning the gap. CDR3 loop: CASSLVSQGIDEQFF. In nucleotides, the CDR3 is TGTGCCAGCAGCTTGGTAAGCCAGGGGATCGATGAGCAGTTCTTC.

The V gene is TRBV28, the J gene TRBJ2-7; D gene ambiguous. This CDR3 region has 15 residues. Trimming took 3 bases from V and 0 from J, leaving 12 bases between them. Germline-derived CDR1 and CDR2 are MDHEN and SYDVKM. The CDR3 coding sequence is TGTGCCAGCAGTTTCACGGTGGCCAGCTCCTACGAGCAGTACTTC. Translated: CASSFTVASSYEQYF.

The V gene is TRBV28, the J gene TRBJ1-1; TRBD1 might be the D (6 bases). The CDR3 runs 13 residues. Trimming took off 6 bases at V and 6 bases at J, with 14 bases between the two ends. The V gene's germline CDR1 is MDHEN and CDR2 SYDVKM. DNA of the CDR3: TGTGCCAGCAGCCGCGACAGGTACTCTGAAGCTTTCTTT. Protein product: CASSRDRYSEAFF.

V and J are TRBV5-6 and TRBJ1-1, with D maybe TRBD1 (5 bases). The ends were cut back, 4 bases at V and 4 bases at J, with 17 bases in the middle. CDR3 length equals 15 residues. Germline V lookup: CDR1 SGHDT, CDR2 YYEEEE. CDR3 protein: CASSGGVGRATEAFF. CDR3 nucleotide sequence: TGTGCCAGCAGCGGGGGTGTCGGGCGGGCCACTGAAGCTTTCTTT.